The clone carrying this TCR beta chain was found a few times. Its antigen is undetermined. TCRdb re-called the 5' RACE reads through MiXCR, storing one row per CDR3 protein. The sample holds some 290,000 distinct CDR3 sequences, around 15% seen once. This sample was taken from a study of T-cell memory formation after mild COVID-19. Study-wide results and caveats: Of the contracting clones, CD4+ ones lay mainly in CM and EM, and CD8+ ones in EMRA. Cross-reactive memory apparently joined, as some responding clones appeared in pre-infection memory.

Source material: PBMCs or a T cell subset sorted from them (not recorded which). This clonotype originated in a man aged 18 to 30 who had mild COVID-19 (a few samples of this study predate the infection). Cell type and time point are not known.

The CDR3 DNA reads TGTGCCAGCAGTTTCTGGGGGAGCACAGATACGCAGTATTTT. It specifies CASSFWGSTDTQYF. This sequence joins TRBV28 and TRBJ2-3; D might be TRBD1 or TRBD2, each matching 5 bases. Trimming removed 3 bases at V and 0 bases at J, with 7 bases between. Germline CDR1 and CDR2: MDHEN and SYDVKM. The CDR3 contains 14 residues. Full variable domain (missing parts from reference TRBV28 and TRBJ2-3): DVKVTQSSRYLVKRTGEKVFLECVQDMDHENMFWYRQDPGLGLRLIYFSYDVKMKEKGDIPEGYSVSREKKERFSLILESASTNQTSMYLCASSFWGSTDTQYFGPGTRLTVL.